One TCR beta chain is described in this entry. This clonotype was found many times. It lacks a known antigen. Base-call qualities are not available, and no considerably larger clone is one nucleotide away. These data are taken from a study of T-cell reconstitution after alpha-beta-depleted transplantation in children (dated by TCRdb to 2015 to 2016). General notes on the study: The study quantitatively tracked T-cell immune reconstitution after TCRalphabeta/CD19-depleted allogeneic hematopoietic cell transplantation in children using TCR repertoire profiling.

Library creation used PCR. The sequencer was an Illumina HiSeq 2500. TCR library preparation used molecular barcoding, with unique molecular identifiers applied to normalize quantification of the TCRbeta repertoire. TCRdb's own reprocessing of the public reads used fastp at Q25 and MiXCR and kept productive beta chains. Every distinct CDR3 protein forms one entry, paired with its most common genes and DNA. Present in this sample are under 300,000 distinct CDR3 sequences, 9.7% of which were seen just once. The ten most abundant clones make up approximately 4.7% of the sample. The germline V gene gives CDR1 as SGHTA and CDR2 as FQGNSA. Including the terminal cysteine and phenylalanine, the CDR3 comprises 15 residues. Only the CDR3 DNA stays, 45 bases, in frame from base 1. The V end loses 0 bases and the J end loses 4 bases, and a stretch of 9 bases separates them.

The rearranged segments are TRBV7-2 and TRBJ2-2; the D gene assignment is ambiguous. The receptor was isolated from a human donor who donated a stem cell graft to a child with SCID. This specimen consisted of PBMCs from the stem cell graft donor, obtained from the stem cell graft. The encoded CDR3 is CASSLAMPSTGELFF. The DNA sequence reads TGTGCCAGCAGCTTAGCTATGCCCTCCACCGGGGAGCTGTTTTTT.